This paragraph reports one TCR beta chain. What this receptor recognizes is not known. Within one base of it there is no much larger clone, and no base qualities were kept. This sample was taken from a study of identical twins (dated by TCRdb to the mid-2010s). For the wider study: To test whether fetal clonotypes persist, the study used deep sequencing on TCR alpha and beta repertoires from monozygotic twins, unrelated adults of various ages, and cord blood. Replicate twin experiments were performed at different times using different library preparation protocols to rule out contamination.

Broader findings and caveats from the paper: Because the same donors could not be followed over many years, the conclusions relied on cross-sectional statistical analysis. Compared with coincidental sharing between unrelated individuals, out-of-frame TCR alpha sequences shared between twins had an excess of sequences with low generation probability. In monozygotic twins, recombination models systematically underestimated out-of-frame TCR alpha sharing, but the models matched the sharing seen between unrelated individuals. In beta out-of-frame sequences, excess twin sharing was weaker, because having fewer shared sequences lowered the signal-to-noise ratio. Fewer insertions were carried by abundant cord blood beta clonotypes, a similar but weaker trend appeared in young adult naive repertoires, and no such trend appeared in memory repertoires. Zero-insertion analyses could be partly confounded by invariant T cells such as MAIT and iNKT, although diverse VJ usage argued against such confounding for most clonotypes.

Every donor in the study was a healthy Caucasian. Three pairs of female monozygotic twins, all aged roughly 18 to 30 years, were included in the twin cohort. CD4+ and CD8+ T cell populations were isolated with positive isolation kits from Invitrogen. A distance of 22 bases separates the germline ends of V and J, which lose 7 bases and 0 bases respectively. From cysteine to phenylalanine, the CDR3 is 17 amino acids long. Only the CDR3 part of the read is kept: 51 bases, read in frame from the first base. From a lookup of the germline V gene, CDR1 and CDR2 are SQVTM and ANQGSEA. The library was generated by 5' RACE. These reads were obtained on an Illumina HiSeq 2000. A universal primer binding site was added through template switching, and the final cDNA carried a unique molecular identifier so that TCR cDNA molecules could be counted accurately. Specific primers in the conserved constant-segment region were used to synthesize first-strand cDNA for TCR alpha and beta chains. To control for contamination, every cDNA library was double barcoded, receiving both a SMART-Mk sample barcode and Illumina barcodes. TruSeq adapter sequences along with Illumina sample barcodes were introduced in two successive PCR steps. TCR alpha and beta cDNA libraries were sequenced on the Illumina HiSeq platform with custom primers. The authors' analysis ran thus. MiGEC was used to process raw reads and extract unique molecular identifiers, and MiXCR was used to find CDR3 positions. For each individual, recombination models were inferred using an EM algorithm with the repgenHMM and IGoR tools. The tcR package in R was used for shared clonotype analysis, with sharing normalized by the product of cloneset sizes. To study raw recombination without the effects of thymic and clonal selection, out-of-frame nonproductive sequences were analyzed. TCRdb trimmed the raw reads at Q25, called clones with MiXCR and kept productive beta chains. Rows are unified per CDR3 protein, each entry keeping the most common DNA and genes. Clone size and V and J calls follow TCRdb, not the original study. The sample table holds around 490,000 distinct CDR3 sequences, of which roughly 15% were seen once. Roughly 0.42% of the sample lies in the top ten.

This sample also appeared in a second study, on yellow fever vaccine responses in identical twins. Looking at the second paper: According to the authors, the vaccine-induced T cell response in identical twins seemed to be partly convergent and partly specific to each individual. In the study, vaccine-responding T cell clones were precisely tracked in identical twins.

Specimen: CD4+ T cells sorted from blood. The clonotype comes from a woman between 18 and 29 years old in good health. The sequence is built from TRBV29-1 and TRBJ2-1; the D call is possibly TRBD1 or TRBD2, each sharing 5 bases. The DNA is TGCAGCGCCCGGGACCGCCTTTCGGGGTCCTCCTACAATGAGCAGTTCTTC. Translated, this is CSARDRLSGSSYNEQFF.